The entry below describes one T cell receptor beta chain. The antigen is undetermined. The sample is drawn from a study of blood T cells in healthy people across ages. Whole-study findings and limits: Roughly linear declines in TCR beta diversity per million T cells occurred with age.

This CDR3 is 18 amino acids long. Looked up from germline, CDR1 is SSHAT and CDR2 is FNYEAQ (reference sequence). With a J-beta primer mix and a sample-barcoded 5' primer, a second PCR ran roughly 6 to 11 cycles. The template-switch adaptor was a 5' adaptor with 12 random nucleotides. It tagged each cDNA molecule. TCRdb processed the 5' RACE reads anew with MiXCR; each CDR3 protein has one entry. Here the sample spans over 1,300,000 distinct CDR3 sequences, approximately 63% being singletons. This rearrangement joins TRBV7-7 to TRBJ2-7, with 11 bases identical to TRBD2. TRBJ2-5 matches the DNA end more closely, so the J call is doubtful. This sequence was found in a man younger than 35 in good health. Sample: blood. The CDR3 loop reads CATSSGTGASGRFETQYF. The CDR3 DNA is TGTGCCACTTCGTCCGGGACCGGGGCTAGCGGGAGGTTTGAGACCCAGTACTTC.